What follows is one T cell receptor beta chain and its context. Its antigen is not identified. Germline trimming cut 0 bases from V and 8 bases from J; bases unmatched to any gene: 9. Per germline, CDR1 LGHNA and CDR2 YNFKEQ. The CDR3 has 16 amino acids. The data stem from a study of metastatic and nonmetastatic thyroid tumors. Study at large: Blood and tumor or nodule tissue repertoires from malignant and benign thyroid patients were compared.

Study processing details: For papillary thyroid cancer, a distant-metastasis classifier was constructed from CDR3 differences observed across clinicopathological groups. TCRdb re-called clones from the PCR reads using MiXCR. The authors' filters were not applied to this entry. Among under 20,000 clones listed, nearly 35% were seen once. Points from the study as a whole: Malignant thyroid tumors reportedly had TCR beta diversity that was significantly higher than in benign nodules, in blood and tumor.

Prior to thyroid surgery, none of the patients had received any treatment. The source is a male donor with papillary thyroid cancer or a benign thyroid nodule (not recorded which). Some clones in this sample may be carry-over from other donors' samples. V usage is TRBV4-2 and J usage is TRBJ1-5, with TRBD1 matching 8 bases. The sequenced sample was tumor tissue. CDR3: CASSQDLGQVGKPQHF. CDR3 sequence (DNA): TGTGCCAGCAGCCAAGACCTGGGACAGGTCGGTAAGCCCCAGCATTTT.